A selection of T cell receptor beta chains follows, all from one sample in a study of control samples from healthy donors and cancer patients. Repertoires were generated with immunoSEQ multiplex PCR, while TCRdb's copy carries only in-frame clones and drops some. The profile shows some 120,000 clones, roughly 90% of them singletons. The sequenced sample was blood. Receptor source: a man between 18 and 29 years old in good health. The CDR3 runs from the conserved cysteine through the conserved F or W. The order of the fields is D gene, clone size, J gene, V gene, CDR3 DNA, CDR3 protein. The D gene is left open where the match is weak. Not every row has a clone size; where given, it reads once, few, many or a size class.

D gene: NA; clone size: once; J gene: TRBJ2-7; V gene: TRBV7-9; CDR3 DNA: TGTGCCAGCAGCTATAGTGGGGATACGACTAACGAGCAGTACTTC; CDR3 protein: CASSYSGDTTNEQYF
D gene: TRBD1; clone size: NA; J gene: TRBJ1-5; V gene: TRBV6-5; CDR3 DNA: TGTGCCAGCAGTTCGACAGGGATGAGCAATCAGCCCCAGCATTTT; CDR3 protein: CASSSTGMSNQPQHF
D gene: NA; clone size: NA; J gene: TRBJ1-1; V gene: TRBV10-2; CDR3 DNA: TGCGCCAGCAGTGAGATAGGGGCAGGGACTGAAGCTTTCTTT; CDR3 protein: CASSEIGAGTEAFF
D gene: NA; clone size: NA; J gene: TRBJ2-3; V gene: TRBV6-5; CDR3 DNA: TGTGCCAGCAGCCAAAAAGGTATTAGCACAGATACGCAGTATTTT; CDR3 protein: CASSQKGISTDTQYF
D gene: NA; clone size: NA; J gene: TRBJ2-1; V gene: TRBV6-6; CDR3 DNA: TGTGCCAGCAGCCATGCGGGGGCCTGGGAAAATGAGCAGTTCTTC; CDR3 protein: CASSHAGAWENEQFF
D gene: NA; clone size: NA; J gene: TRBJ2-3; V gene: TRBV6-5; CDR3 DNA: TGTGCCAGCAGTTCCGAGGGGGTGAGTGGCACAGATACGCAGTATTTT; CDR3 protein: CASSSEGVSGTDTQYF
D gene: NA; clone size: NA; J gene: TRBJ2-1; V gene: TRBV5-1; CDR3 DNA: TGCGCCAGCACTAGCTACTCGTTCAGGGGGGCCGTCAATGAGCAGTTCTTC; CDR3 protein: CASTSYSFRGAVNEQFF
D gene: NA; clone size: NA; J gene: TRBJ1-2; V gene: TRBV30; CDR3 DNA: TGTGCCTGGAGTGTTTGGGGCCAACTTCAAGACTACACCTTC; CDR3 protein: CAWSVWGQLQDYTF
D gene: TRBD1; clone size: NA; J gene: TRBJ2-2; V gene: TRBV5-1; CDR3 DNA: TGCGCCAGCAGCACTACAGGGGGCCCGAACACCGGGGAGCTGTTTTTT; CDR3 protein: CASSTTGGPNTGELFF
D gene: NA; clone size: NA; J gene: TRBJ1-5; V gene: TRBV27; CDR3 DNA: TGTGCCAGCAGTGTTAGGGAGCGAAATCAGCCCCAGCATTTT; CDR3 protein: CASSVRERNQPQHF
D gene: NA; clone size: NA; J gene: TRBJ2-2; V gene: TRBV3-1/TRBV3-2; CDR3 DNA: TGTGCCAGCAGCCAAGAAGGAGGCACCGGGGAGCTGTTTTTT; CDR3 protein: CASSQEGGTGELFF